This T cell receptor beta chain originates from a study of cytomegalovirus exposure and HLA in healthy donors. Overall study results and limits: By HLA locus, TCR association rates varied in a later analysis, with DRB1 showing the most and HLA-C the fewest. An analysis done earlier found most TCR beta V segments productive about 87% or about 30% of the time.

V lost 6 bases to trimming and J lost 1 base; unmatched junction nucleotides: 7. Germline V gene data show CDR1 as LNHNV and CDR2 as YYDKDF (reference sequence). There are 16 residues in the CDR3. While unrecorded immune exposures were likely, the donors were nominally healthy when sampled. As concerns this clone: Its antigen is still unknown.

Use of 60 Vbeta and 13 Jbeta primers characterized the PCR. In the authors' workflow: Around 83 million unique TCR beta chains, roughly 11 million shared, were counted in a later analysis. The table came from immunoSEQ multiplex PCR; TCRdb's copy has only in-frame clones and leaves some out. The DNA gave D and trimming, while V, J and clone size come from that table. In total, the table holds approximately 120,000 clones. The sequence derives from a man in his thirties or forties in good health and CMV-seronegative. The chain uses TRBV15 and TRBJ2-2; TRBD1 aligns across 8 bases. The sample comprised PBMCs. CDR3 sequence reads: CATRPAGQGNTGELFF. The CDR3 bases are TGTGCCACCAGGCCAGCCGGACAGGGGAACACCGGGGAGCTGTTTTTT.